This T cell receptor (beta chain) came from a study of a mutant IDH1 vaccine in newly diagnosed glioma. Time point here: week 35, safety follow-up. In every dose of vaccine, 300 ug of mutant IDH1 20-mer peptide was given alongside topical imiquimod. Germline V gene lookup returns CDR1 MNHNS and CDR2 SASEGT. V was cut by 8 bases and J by 8 bases, with 18 bases left in between. The CDR3 sequence is 13 residues long. As for this clone: What it binds is unknown.

Repertoires were generated with immunoSEQ multiplex PCR, while TCRdb's copy carries only in-frame clones and drops some. Of roughly 60,000 clones in the sample, under 85% were seen once. V is TRBV6-1 and J is TRBJ1-2, with TRBD1 as a possible D gene (5 bases). The receptor was derived from a man between 45 and 60 years old with glioma. Sample: PBMCs, taken from a glioma patient whose treatment included an IDH1 peptide vaccine. CDR3 in DNA: TGTGCCAGCGACTCCCCGAAGGACAAAGGCTACACCTTC. This translates into CASDSPKDKGYTF.